This is a list of T cell receptor beta chains from one sample in a study of blood T cell repertoires in COVID-19. Profiled with immunoSEQ multiplex PCR; TCRdb holds only in-frame clones, not every one. The sample yields about 300,000 clones, more than 80% seen once. Sequencing was carried out using peripheral blood. Source of these receptors: a woman aged 50 to 60 with COVID-19, enrolled during active disease. Each CDR3 is given with its conserved first and last residue. Fields, in order: V gene, clone size, D gene, J gene, CDR3 protein, CDR3 DNA. D genes are given only for firm matches. Not every row has a clone size; where given, it reads once, few, many or a size class.

V: TRBV5-1; size: NA; D: TRBD2; J: TRBJ2-1; CDR3: CASSLVVPSGRVGYNEQFF; DNA: TGCGCCAGCAGCTTGGTAGTACCTAGCGGGAGAGTCGGCTACAATGAGCAGTTCTTC
V: TRBV18; size: NA; D: NA; J: TRBJ1-1; CDR3: CASSPSRQLNTEAFF; DNA: TGTGCCAGCTCACCAAGTAGACAGCTGAACACTGAAGCTTTCTTT
V: TRBV27; size: NA; D: TRBD1; J: TRBJ2-7; CDR3: CASSSGQGAYEQYF; DNA: TGTGCCAGCAGTTCGGGACAGGGGGCTTACGAGCAGTACTTC
V: TRBV23-1; size: NA; D: TRBD2; J: TRBJ2-2; CDR3: CASHGTSGSRDTGELFF; DNA: TGCGCCAGCCACGGGACTAGCGGGAGTAGGGACACCGGGGAGCTGTTTTTT
V: TRBV11-1; size: NA; D: NA; J: TRBJ1-1; CDR3: CASSLGQNTEAFF; DNA: TGTGCCAGCAGCTTGGGACAAAACACTGAAGCTTTCTTT
V: TRBV30; size: NA; D: TRBD1; J: TRBJ2-7; CDR3: CAWSGQGTDQQYF; DNA: TGTGCCTGGAGTGGACAGGGAACTGATCAGCAGTACTTC
V: TRBV28; size: NA; D: NA; J: TRBJ2-1; CDR3: CASSLSLNEQFF; DNA: TGTGCCAGCAGTTTATCCCTCAATGAGCAGTTCTTC
V: TRBV24-1; size: NA; D: TRBD1; J: TRBJ1-2; CDR3: CATSDSDRGSYGYTF; DNA: TGTGCCACCAGTGATTCGGACAGGGGGAGCTATGGCTACACCTTC
V: TRBV6-1; size: once; D: TRBD1; J: TRBJ2-7; CDR3: CASSEEYRGFSSYEQYF; DNA: TGTGCCAGCAGTGAAGAATACAGGGGCTTCAGCTCCTACGAGCAGTACTTC
V: TRBV5-6; size: NA; D: TRBD2; J: TRBJ2-2; CDR3: CASSRRTSGIGGELFF; DNA: TGTGCCAGCAGCCGTCGGACTAGCGGGATTGGTGGGGAGCTGTTTTTT
V: TRBV5-1; size: once; D: TRBD2; J: TRBJ2-5; CDR3: CASSPRHGGGQETQYF; DNA: TGCGCCAGCAGCCCCCGTCACGGGGGGGGCCAAGAGACCCAGTACTTC
V: TRBV29-1; size: NA; D: TRBD2; J: TRBJ2-1; CDR3: CSVPGLAGGTYNEQFF; DNA: TGCAGCGTTCCGGGACTAGCGGGGGGAACCTACAATGAGCAGTTCTTC
V: TRBV29-1; size: once; D: NA; J: TRBJ2-1; CDR3: CSVVGLLEQFF; DNA: TGCAGCGTTGTGGGCCTACTCGAGCAGTTCTTC
V: TRBV28; size: NA; D: NA; J: TRBJ2-7; CDR3: CASQGGGTYEQYF; DNA: TGTGCCAGCCAAGGGGGGGGGACTTACGAGCAGTACTTC
V: TRBV5-1; size: NA; D: NA; J: TRBJ2-3; CDR3: CASSANPEGTDTQYF; DNA: TGCGCCAGCAGCGCCAACCCCGAGGGCACAGATACGCAGTATTTT
V: TRBV18; size: NA; D: TRBD1; J: TRBJ1-5; CDR3: CASSPGQNQPQHF; DNA: TGTGCCAGCTCACCGGGACAGAATCAGCCCCAGCATTTT
V: TRBV9; size: NA; D: TRBD2; J: TRBJ2-3; CDR3: CASSSTASGSPPDTQYF; DNA: TGTGCCAGCAGCTCTACGGCTAGCGGGAGTCCCCCAGATACGCAGTATTTT
V: TRBV19; size: NA; D: NA; J: TRBJ1-2; CDR3: CASSIDRRGIYGYTF; DNA: TGTGCCAGTAGTATAGACCGCCGGGGAATCTATGGCTACACCTTC
V: TRBV18; size: NA; D: TRBD1; J: TRBJ1-1; CDR3: CASSRQGPNTEAFF; DNA: TGTGCCAGCTCACGACAGGGGCCGAACACTGAAGCTTTCTTT
V: TRBV24-1; size: NA; D: NA; J: TRBJ1-5; CDR3: CATSDSVSNQPQHF; DNA: TGTGCCACCAGTGATTCAGTTAGCAATCAGCCCCAGCATTTT
V: TRBV6-5; size: NA; D: TRBD1; J: TRBJ1-2; CDR3: CASSYGTGGSYGYTF; DNA: TGTGCCAGCAGTTACGGGACAGGGGGTAGCTATGGCTACACCTTC
V: TRBV5-1; size: once; D: TRBD2; J: TRBJ2-7; CDR3: CASSLELAGGGYEQYF; DNA: TGCGCCAGCAGCTTGGAGCTAGCGGGAGGGGGATACGAGCAGTACTTC
V: TRBV2; size: once; D: TRBD1; J: TRBJ1-6; CDR3: CASRGTAASNSPLHF; DNA: TGTGCCAGCAGAGGGACAGCGGCCTCGAATTCACCCCTCCACTTT
V: TRBV3-1/TRBV3-2; size: NA; D: TRBD2; J: TRBJ2-3; CDR3: CASSHAGTSGITGTDTQYF; DNA: TGTGCCAGCAGCCACGCCGGGACTAGCGGGATTACTGGCACAGATACGCAGTATTTT
V: TRBV7-7; size: NA; D: NA; J: TRBJ2-2; CDR3: CASRTGTSDTGELFF; DNA: TGTGCCAGCAGAACCGGGACTTCCGACACCGGGGAGCTGTTTTTT
V: TRBV19; size: NA; D: TRBD2; J: TRBJ2-1; CDR3: CASSIFQSGIANEQFF; DNA: TGTGCCAGTAGTATTTTCCAGAGCGGGATTGCCAATGAGCAGTTCTTC
V: TRBV14; size: NA; D: TRBD2; J: TRBJ2-2; CDR3: CASSQGWASGSSTGELFF; DNA: TGTGCCAGCAGCCAAGGATGGGCTAGCGGGAGTAGTACCGGGGAGCTGTTTTTT
V: TRBV13; size: NA; D: NA; J: TRBJ1-2; CDR3: CASSRTGEYGYTF; DNA: TGTGCCAGCAGCCGCACAGGAGAATATGGCTACACCTTC
V: TRBV4-1; size: NA; D: TRBD2; J: TRBJ2-7; CDR3: CASSQDSPSGYSYEQYF; DNA: TGCGCCAGCAGCCAAGATAGTCCTAGCGGTTACTCCTACGAGCAGTACTTC
V: TRBV9; size: NA; D: TRBD2; J: TRBJ2-1; CDR3: CASSQTSGSYNEQFF; DNA: TGTGCCAGCAGTCAGACTAGCGGATCCTACAATGAGCAGTTCTTC
V: TRBV5-8; size: NA; D: NA; J: TRBJ2-3; CDR3: CASSLRDTQYF; DNA: TGTGCCAGCAGCCTCCGGGATACGCAGTATTTT
V: TRBV3-1/TRBV3-2; size: NA; D: NA; J: TRBJ1-1; CDR3: CASSQPGRGTEAFF; DNA: TGTGCCAGCAGCCAACCGGGGAGGGGCACTGAAGCTTTCTTT
V: TRBV27; size: NA; D: NA; J: TRBJ1-1; CDR3: CASSSSGTQNTEAFF; DNA: TGTGCCAGCAGTTCCTCCGGGACACAGAACACTGAAGCTTTCTTT
V: TRBV2; size: NA; D: TRBD1; J: TRBJ1-5; CDR3: CASSDQGVSNQPQHF; DNA: TGTGCCAGCAGTGATCAGGGGGTGAGCAATCAGCCCCAGCATTTT
V: TRBV4-1; size: NA; D: TRBD2; J: TRBJ2-1; CDR3: CASSQPREVGSGTYNEQFF; DNA: TGCGCCAGCAGCCAACCCCGGGAGGTGGGTAGCGGTACCTACAATGAGCAGTTCTTC
V: TRBV4-3; size: NA; D: TRBD2; J: TRBJ2-7; CDR3: CASSHTWAGVSYEQYF; DNA: TGCGCCAGCAGCCATACATGGGCGGGAGTATCCTACGAGCAGTACTTC
V: TRBV6-1; size: NA; D: TRBD1; J: TRBJ2-7; CDR3: CASSDPGQGYEQYF; DNA: TGTGCCAGCAGTGACCCGGGACAGGGGTACGAGCAGTACTTC
V: TRBV27; size: NA; D: NA; J: TRBJ1-1; CDR3: CASSLQGMVDDTEAFF; DNA: TGTGCCAGCAGTTTACAGGGTATGGTAGACGACACTGAAGCTTTCTTT
V: TRBV7-3; size: few; D: NA; J: TRBJ2-6; CDR3: CASSLREPTTSGANVLTF; DNA: TGTGCCAGCAGCTTACGGGAACCGACGACCTCTGGGGCCAACGTCCTGACTTTC
V: TRBV27; size: few; D: NA; J: TRBJ1-1; CDR3: CASSFGGAGVNTEAFF; DNA: TGTGCCAGCAGTTTTGGGGGGGCGGGTGTGAACACTGAAGCTTTCTTT
V: TRBV30; size: NA; D: NA; J: TRBJ1-1; CDR3: CAWSVGGLSTEAFF; DNA: TGTGCCTGGAGTGTGGGGGGACTGAGCACTGAAGCTTTCTTT
V: TRBV6-5; size: NA; D: NA; J: TRBJ1-1; CDR3: CASSYVGARGNTEAFF; DNA: TGTGCCAGCAGTTATGTAGGGGCCCGTGGGAACACTGAAGCTTTCTTT
V: TRBV7-9; size: NA; D: NA; J: TRBJ1-3; CDR3: CASRWGGSSGNTIYF; DNA: TGTGCCAGCAGATGGGGGGGCAGCTCTGGAAACACCATATATTTT
V: TRBV10-1; size: NA; D: NA; J: TRBJ2-2; CDR3: CASSESGGANTGELFF; DNA: TGCGCCAGCAGTGAGTCGGGAGGAGCGAACACCGGGGAGCTGTTTTTT
V: TRBV11-2; size: NA; D: NA; J: TRBJ2-2; CDR3: CASSLGAMLSTGELFF; DNA: TGTGCCAGCAGCTTAGGGGCGATGCTGAGCACCGGGGAGCTGTTTTTT
V: TRBV30; size: NA; D: NA; J: TRBJ2-5; CDR3: CAGSLGGTETQYF; DNA: TGTGCCGGGTCCCTGGGCGGGACGGAGACCCAGTACTTC
V: TRBV11-2; size: once; D: NA; J: TRBJ1-3; CDR3: CASSLDPGNTIYF; DNA: TGTGCCAGCAGCTTAGACCCGGGGAACACCATATATTTT
V: TRBV5-6; size: once; D: NA; J: TRBJ2-6; CDR3: CASSFQTKGISGANVLTF; DNA: TGTGCCAGCAGCTTTCAGACGAAGGGGATCTCTGGGGCCAACGTCCTGACTTTC
V: TRBV10-3; size: NA; D: NA; J: TRBJ1-5; CDR3: CAIRDSGNQPQHF; DNA: TGTGCCATCAGAGACAGTGGGAATCAGCCCCAGCATTTT